This note documents a single T cell receptor beta chain sequence. Primed by a sample-barcoded 5' primer and a J-beta primer mix, a second PCR proceeded for about 7 to 11 cycles. One entry per CDR3 protein results from TCRdb running MiXCR on the 5' RACE reads. The sample holds about 1.1 million distinct CDR3 sequences, roughly two fifths seen once. This sample stems from a study of blood T cells in healthy people across ages. Deletions cut 3 bases from V and 4 bases from J, with 10 bases between. This CDR3 region has 13 residues. The V gene's germline CDR1 is SGDLS and CDR2 YYNGEE. The chain employs TRBV9 and TRBJ1-1; D not certain. The sequenced sample consisted of blood. The receptor comes from a man younger than 35 in good health. The CDR3 nucleotides are TGTGCCAGCAGCGGAGGACCCGGCACTGAAGCTTTCTTT. As protein: CASSGGPGTEAFF. Combining the CDR3 with reference TRBV9 and TRBJ1-1 gives the whole variable domain DSGVTQTPKHLITATGQRVTLRCSPRSGDLSVYWYQQSLDQGLQFLIQYYNGEERAKGNILERFSAQQFPDLHSELNLSSLELGDSALYFCASSGGPGTEAFFGQGTRLTVV.